The 9 T cell receptor beta chains given below trace back to one sample, sequenced in a study of blood T cells in healthy people across ages. A sample-barcoded 5' primer and a J-beta primer mix were used in a second PCR of about 7 to 12 cycles. TCRdb itself ran the 5' RACE reads through MiXCR, one entry per CDR3 protein. This repertoire shows more than 700,000 distinct CDR3 sequences, roughly 50% found once; its top ten account for under 50%. Sequenced: blood. The receptors were gathered from an elderly man in good health.

J is TRBJ2-5 and V is TRBV5-1; possibly TRBD1 or TRBD2 for D (5 bases each). CDR1 is SGHRS, CDR2 YFSETQ, per germline. CDR3 length: 9 amino acids. Trimming removed 7 bases from V and 9 bases from J, with 7 bases in between. CDR3 amino acids: CASPGPQYF. CDR3 bases: TGCGCCAGCCCGGGACCCCAGTACTTC. Full variable domain (outside the CDR3, taken from reference TRBV5-1 and TRBJ2-5): KAGVTQTPRYLIKTRGQQVTLSCSPISGHRSVSWYQQTPGQGLQFLFEYFSETQRNKGNFPGRFSGRQFSNSRSEMNVSTLELGDSALYLCASPGPQYFGPGTRLLVL.

This clonotype was seen a few times. V and J are TRBV12-3 or TRBV12-4 and TRBJ2-1; 8 bases line up with TRBD1. J gave up 6 bases and V 6 bases, and 10 bases lay outside the gene matches. This CDR3 has 15 amino acids. CDR3 region: CASRSGQGQGNEQFF. CDR3 bases: TGTGCCAGCAGATCCGGACAGGGTCAGGGCAATGAGCAGTTCTTC.

The rearrangement joins TRBV28 to TRBJ2-1, with 9 bases aligning to TRBD2. The assigned J gene may be wrong: the sequence end matches TRBJ2-7 better. CDR3 size: 13 residues. Per germline, CDR1 MDHEN and CDR2 SYDVKM. The CDR3 reads CASSQRTSVRQYF. As DNA, the CDR3 is TGTGCCAGCAGTCAGAGGACTAGCGTGAGGCAGTACTTC.

The chain uses TRBV28 and TRBJ2-1; 8 bases match TRBD2. The ends lost 3 bases at V and 12 bases at J; junction bases unmatched: 10. This CDR3 comprises 14 residues. Germline-derived CDR1 and CDR2 are MDHEN and SYDVKM. This chain's CDR3 is CASSFGGGLSGQFF. The CDR3 bases are TGTGCCAGCAGTTTCGGCGGGGGGCTTAGTGGGCAGTTCTTC. The variable domain in full, completed from reference TRBV28 and TRBJ2-1, reads DVKVTQSSRYLVKRTGEKVFLECVQDMDHENMFWYRQDPGLGLRLIYFSYDVKMKEKGDIPEGYSVSREKKERFSLILESASTNQTSMYLCASSFGGGLSGQFFGPGTRLTVL.

This sequence joins TRBV27 and TRBJ2-1; 7 bases map to TRBD1. The CDR3 length is 13 residues. Germline trimming cut 1 base from V and 6 bases from J; bases unmatched to any gene: 0. In germline, CDR1 is MNHEY, CDR2 SMNVEV (reference sequence). CDR3 sequence reads: CASSLWDSNEQFF. The CDR3 nucleotides are TGTGCCAGCAGTTTATGGGACAGCAATGAGCAGTTCTTC.

This clonotype appeared many times. This chain uses TRBV11-2 with TRBJ2-1; D gene uncertain. CDR1 and CDR2 from the germline V gene are SGHAT and FQNNGV. The CDR3 consists of 13 residues. V lost 7 bases to trimming and J lost 2 bases, with 9 bases between them. The DNA for the CDR3 is TGTGCCAGCACCCCCGGCACCTACAATGAGCAGTTCTTC. Encoded protein: CASTPGTYNEQFF. Complete variable domain (other parts from reference TRBV11-2 and TRBJ2-1): EAGVAQSPRYKIIEKRQSVAFWCNPISGHATLYWYQQILGQGPKLLIQFQNNGVVDDSQLPKDRFSAERLKGVDSTLKIQPAKLEDSAVYLCASTPGTYNEQFFGPGTRLTVL.

V and J are TRBV29-1 and TRBJ2-1; 9 nucleotides line up with TRBD1. Germline CDR1 and CDR2: SQVTM and ANQGSEA. The CDR3 length is 15 residues. V dropped 4 bases and J dropped 8; count of bases not matched to a gene: 12. CDR3 bases: TGCAGCGTTGGGACGACAGGGGGGACTACCGATGAGCAGTTCTTC. Protein sequence: CSVGTTGGTTDEQFF.

The chain links TRBV10-3 to TRBJ2-7; D gene ambiguous. The end of the DNA fits TRBJ2-5 better, so the J call may be wrong. The CDR3 runs 12 residues. The V gene's germline CDR1 is ENHRY and CDR2 SYGVKD. The CDR3, as DNA: TGTGCCATCGCGATCGAGAGAGGGACCCAGTACTTC. This encodes CAIAIERGTQYF.

This clonotype has more than one count but fewer than ten. V gene TRBV7-9 combines with J gene TRBJ2-3, with D possibly being TRBD2 (5 bases). CDR1 is SEHNR and CDR2 is FQNEAQ in the germline V gene (reference sequence). The CDR3 extends over 17 amino acids. The V end was cut by 5 bases, the J end by 2 bases, with 20 bases between. DNA of the CDR3: TGTGCCAGCAGCCCAAGGAAGGCTAGCAGATACACAGATACGCAGTATTTT. Its protein is CASSPRKASRYTDTQYF.